The clone carrying this T cell receptor beta chain appeared a single time. Its antigen is not known. TCRdb's table, derived via immunoSEQ multiplex PCR, lists solely in-frame clones and lacks some. The repertoire holds about 120,000 clones, about 86% seen once, with around 17% in the top ten. The sample is drawn from a study of T cell responses to AZD1222 COVID-19 vaccine. The germline gives CDR1 LGHNA, CDR2 YSLEER. Trimming removed 5 bases from V and 7 bases from J, with 29 bases in between. The CDR3 length is 18 residues. Overall study results and limits: Among the donors, most were white British and more were female, and clonal diversity was possibly underestimated. At 160-218 and 743-854, vaccine-associated CD4 TCRs were dominant, and they spanned spike. The study reported that nearly half of spike-specific TCRs target unmutated variant regions.

Here the sequenced sample was peripheral blood, taken 28 days after the second AZD1222 dose. V gene TRBV4-3 combines with J gene TRBJ1-1, with D uncertain. The clonotype comes from an adult who received the AZD1222 COVID-19 vaccine. The CDR3, as DNA: TGCGCCAGCAGCGAAACGATTCGGTATTCCGGGGTTGTGGGTGAAGCTTTCTTT. Protein product: CASSETIRYSGVVGEAFF.